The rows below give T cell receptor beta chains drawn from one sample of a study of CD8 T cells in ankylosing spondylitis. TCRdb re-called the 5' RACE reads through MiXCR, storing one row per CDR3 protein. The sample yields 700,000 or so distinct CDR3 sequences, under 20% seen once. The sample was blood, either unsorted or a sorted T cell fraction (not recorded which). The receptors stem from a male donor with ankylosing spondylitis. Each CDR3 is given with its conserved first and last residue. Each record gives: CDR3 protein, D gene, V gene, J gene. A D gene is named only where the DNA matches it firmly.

CDR3 protein: CASRRTENSNQPQHF; D gene: .; V gene: TRBV6-1; J gene: TRBJ1-5
CDR3 protein: CASSIGEAGRQPQHF; D gene: .; V gene: TRBV19; J gene: TRBJ1-5
CDR3 protein: CASSEMGRDGTEAFF; D gene: .; V gene: TRBV6-4; J gene: TRBJ1-1
CDR3 protein: CSAGPTSGVETQYF; D gene: TRBD2; V gene: TRBV20-1; J gene: TRBJ2-5
CDR3 protein: CASSGRYYGYTF; D gene: .; V gene: TRBV5-1; J gene: TRBJ1-2
CDR3 protein: CASSAGHSTDTQYF; D gene: .; V gene: TRBV11-2; J gene: TRBJ2-3
CDR3 protein: CASSLELGGSYGYTF; D gene: .; V gene: TRBV7-9; J gene: TRBJ1-2
CDR3 protein: CASSPRGETQYF; D gene: .; V gene: TRBV5-1; J gene: TRBJ2-5
CDR3 protein: CASSQDGGGGHQPQHF; D gene: .; V gene: TRBV4-1; J gene: TRBJ1-5
CDR3 protein: CASRGKGSTEAFF; D gene: .; V gene: TRBV6-1; J gene: TRBJ1-1
CDR3 protein: CASSNTQGYGYTF; D gene: .; V gene: TRBV5-1; J gene: TRBJ1-2
CDR3 protein: CASTRSGSSETQYF; D gene: TRBD2; V gene: TRBV6-2/TRBV6-3; J gene: TRBJ2-5
CDR3 protein: CASSLRDSQETQYF; D gene: .; V gene: TRBV4-1; J gene: TRBJ2-5
CDR3 protein: CASKPGHSSYEQYF; D gene: .; V gene: TRBV12-3/TRBV12-4; J gene: TRBJ2-7
CDR3 protein: CASSQEVANTEAFF; D gene: .; V gene: TRBV3-1; J gene: TRBJ1-1
CDR3 protein: CASSFARGVGELFF; D gene: .; V gene: TRBV12-3/TRBV12-4; J gene: TRBJ2-2
CDR3 protein: CSADLNGYTF; D gene: .; V gene: TRBV29-1; J gene: TRBJ1-2
CDR3 protein: CASSRLGSLHFMNTEAFF; D gene: .; V gene: TRBV28; J gene: TRBJ1-1
CDR3 protein: CASSLLNGGGDTQYF; D gene: .; V gene: TRBV27; J gene: TRBJ2-3
CDR3 protein: CSVAGTGVAKNIQYF; D gene: TRBD1; V gene: TRBV29-1; J gene: TRBJ2-4
CDR3 protein: CASSSNRGSTNEKLFF; D gene: TRBD1; V gene: TRBV7-8; J gene: TRBJ1-4
CDR3 protein: CASSEPGTGRYNEQFF; D gene: TRBD1; V gene: TRBV25-1; J gene: TRBJ2-1
CDR3 protein: CASSPLASGSEQFF; D gene: TRBD2; V gene: TRBV3-1; J gene: TRBJ2-1
CDR3 protein: CASSLGTVNYGYTF; D gene: TRBD1; V gene: TRBV12-3/TRBV12-4; J gene: TRBJ1-2
CDR3 protein: CASSTWTSASDTQYF; D gene: TRBD2; V gene: TRBV11-2; J gene: TRBJ2-3
CDR3 protein: CASSYGGSGHEQYF; D gene: .; V gene: TRBV6-5; J gene: TRBJ2-7
CDR3 protein: CASSSQTSGHNEQFF; D gene: TRBD2; V gene: TRBV6-2/TRBV6-3; J gene: TRBJ2-1
CDR3 protein: CASTWSAGSTDTQYF; D gene: .; V gene: TRBV27; J gene: TRBJ2-3
CDR3 protein: CASSVANADTQYF; D gene: .; V gene: TRBV5-1; J gene: TRBJ2-3
CDR3 protein: CASSPQGASEQFF; D gene: .; V gene: TRBV18; J gene: TRBJ2-1
CDR3 protein: CASSPPGLAGFQETQYF; D gene: TRBD2; V gene: TRBV7-9; J gene: TRBJ2-5
CDR3 protein: CSMGGGRTDTQYF; D gene: .; V gene: TRBV29-1; J gene: TRBJ2-3
CDR3 protein: CASSPGDRGLKAEAFF; D gene: TRBD1; V gene: TRBV18; J gene: TRBJ1-1
CDR3 protein: CASSPTSSGANVLTF; D gene: .; V gene: TRBV6-4; J gene: TRBJ2-6
CDR3 protein: CASSSGQVASSTEAFF; D gene: TRBD1; V gene: TRBV5-1; J gene: TRBJ1-1
CDR3 protein: CSARVGTFYEQYF; D gene: .; V gene: TRBV20-1; J gene: TRBJ2-7
CDR3 protein: CSARLAGVKGNEQFF; D gene: TRBD2; V gene: TRBV20-1; J gene: TRBJ2-1
CDR3 protein: CASSFGGDTEKLFF; D gene: .; V gene: TRBV5-1; J gene: TRBJ1-4
CDR3 protein: CASRNRGADTQYF; D gene: TRBD1; V gene: TRBV7-2; J gene: TRBJ2-3
CDR3 protein: CASSDAPNTEAFF; D gene: .; V gene: TRBV25-1; J gene: TRBJ1-1
CDR3 protein: CASSLDRDRVTQYF; D gene: TRBD1; V gene: TRBV27; J gene: TRBJ2-7
CDR3 protein: CASSWTGDGQPQHF; D gene: TRBD1; V gene: TRBV12-3/TRBV12-4; J gene: TRBJ1-5
CDR3 protein: CASRRRAFEPYEQYF; D gene: .; V gene: TRBV6-2/TRBV6-3; J gene: TRBJ2-7
CDR3 protein: CASSFSRAGETQYF; D gene: .; V gene: TRBV7-7; J gene: TRBJ2-5
CDR3 protein: CASSLGAVSNEKLFF; D gene: .; V gene: TRBV5-6; J gene: TRBJ1-4
CDR3 protein: CRPEFSEQYF; D gene: .; V gene: TRBV20-1; J gene: TRBJ2-7
CDR3 protein: CASSLTGGYTGELFF; D gene: TRBD1; V gene: TRBV4-1; J gene: TRBJ2-2
CDR3 protein: CASSFEGGLPYEQYF; D gene: .; V gene: TRBV5-5; J gene: TRBJ2-7
CDR3 protein: CAISESWATGELFF; D gene: .; V gene: TRBV10-3; J gene: TRBJ2-2
CDR3 protein: CASSQLRGGTDTQYF; D gene: .; V gene: TRBV3-1; J gene: TRBJ2-3
CDR3 protein: CSATPGTRAQYF; D gene: .; V gene: TRBV29-1; J gene: TRBJ2-3
CDR3 protein: CSASRVDGTYQPQHF; D gene: .; V gene: TRBV20-1; J gene: TRBJ1-5
CDR3 protein: CASSFMLESYEQYF; D gene: .; V gene: TRBV6-2/TRBV6-3; J gene: TRBJ2-7
CDR3 protein: CASSSHPDNEQFF; D gene: .; V gene: TRBV7-3; J gene: TRBJ2-1
CDR3 protein: CASHGARTPDNEQFF; D gene: .; V gene: TRBV28; J gene: TRBJ2-1
CDR3 protein: CSVAARGQGRTEAFF; D gene: TRBD1; V gene: TRBV29-1; J gene: TRBJ1-1
CDR3 protein: CASSQDPPLSSYNEQFF; D gene: .; V gene: TRBV4-3; J gene: TRBJ2-1